Here is one TCR beta chain with its context. The record originates from a study of technical replicates of blood from several donors. Repertoires were generated with immunoSEQ multiplex PCR, while TCRdb's copy carries only in-frame clones and drops some. The sample shows fewer than 85,000 clones, around 96% of them seen only once. V was trimmed by 2 bases and J by 5 bases, leaving 10 bases between them. This CDR3 is 13 amino acids long. The germline V gene has CDR1 MNHEY and CDR2 SVGAGI. The sample was T cells isolated from PBMCs. The rearrangement joins TRBV6-5 to TRBJ2-7; D perhaps matches TRBD2 (5 bases). The sequence came from a human donor in good health. The CDR3 region is CASSYPLAHEQYF. CDR3 DNA: TGTGCCAGCAGTTACCCCCTAGCCCACGAGCAGTACTTC.